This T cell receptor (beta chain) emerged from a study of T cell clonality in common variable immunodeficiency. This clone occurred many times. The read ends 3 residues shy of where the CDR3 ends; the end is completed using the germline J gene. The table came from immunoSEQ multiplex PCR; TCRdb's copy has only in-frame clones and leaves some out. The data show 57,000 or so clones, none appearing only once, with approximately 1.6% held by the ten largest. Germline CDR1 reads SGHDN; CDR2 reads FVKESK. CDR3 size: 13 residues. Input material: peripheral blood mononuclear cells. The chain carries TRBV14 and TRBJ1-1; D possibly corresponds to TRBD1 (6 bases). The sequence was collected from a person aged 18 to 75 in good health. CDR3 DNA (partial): TGTGCCAGCAGCCAAAGCAGGGGTACGAAA. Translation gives CASSQSRGTK. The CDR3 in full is CASSQSRGTKAFF.